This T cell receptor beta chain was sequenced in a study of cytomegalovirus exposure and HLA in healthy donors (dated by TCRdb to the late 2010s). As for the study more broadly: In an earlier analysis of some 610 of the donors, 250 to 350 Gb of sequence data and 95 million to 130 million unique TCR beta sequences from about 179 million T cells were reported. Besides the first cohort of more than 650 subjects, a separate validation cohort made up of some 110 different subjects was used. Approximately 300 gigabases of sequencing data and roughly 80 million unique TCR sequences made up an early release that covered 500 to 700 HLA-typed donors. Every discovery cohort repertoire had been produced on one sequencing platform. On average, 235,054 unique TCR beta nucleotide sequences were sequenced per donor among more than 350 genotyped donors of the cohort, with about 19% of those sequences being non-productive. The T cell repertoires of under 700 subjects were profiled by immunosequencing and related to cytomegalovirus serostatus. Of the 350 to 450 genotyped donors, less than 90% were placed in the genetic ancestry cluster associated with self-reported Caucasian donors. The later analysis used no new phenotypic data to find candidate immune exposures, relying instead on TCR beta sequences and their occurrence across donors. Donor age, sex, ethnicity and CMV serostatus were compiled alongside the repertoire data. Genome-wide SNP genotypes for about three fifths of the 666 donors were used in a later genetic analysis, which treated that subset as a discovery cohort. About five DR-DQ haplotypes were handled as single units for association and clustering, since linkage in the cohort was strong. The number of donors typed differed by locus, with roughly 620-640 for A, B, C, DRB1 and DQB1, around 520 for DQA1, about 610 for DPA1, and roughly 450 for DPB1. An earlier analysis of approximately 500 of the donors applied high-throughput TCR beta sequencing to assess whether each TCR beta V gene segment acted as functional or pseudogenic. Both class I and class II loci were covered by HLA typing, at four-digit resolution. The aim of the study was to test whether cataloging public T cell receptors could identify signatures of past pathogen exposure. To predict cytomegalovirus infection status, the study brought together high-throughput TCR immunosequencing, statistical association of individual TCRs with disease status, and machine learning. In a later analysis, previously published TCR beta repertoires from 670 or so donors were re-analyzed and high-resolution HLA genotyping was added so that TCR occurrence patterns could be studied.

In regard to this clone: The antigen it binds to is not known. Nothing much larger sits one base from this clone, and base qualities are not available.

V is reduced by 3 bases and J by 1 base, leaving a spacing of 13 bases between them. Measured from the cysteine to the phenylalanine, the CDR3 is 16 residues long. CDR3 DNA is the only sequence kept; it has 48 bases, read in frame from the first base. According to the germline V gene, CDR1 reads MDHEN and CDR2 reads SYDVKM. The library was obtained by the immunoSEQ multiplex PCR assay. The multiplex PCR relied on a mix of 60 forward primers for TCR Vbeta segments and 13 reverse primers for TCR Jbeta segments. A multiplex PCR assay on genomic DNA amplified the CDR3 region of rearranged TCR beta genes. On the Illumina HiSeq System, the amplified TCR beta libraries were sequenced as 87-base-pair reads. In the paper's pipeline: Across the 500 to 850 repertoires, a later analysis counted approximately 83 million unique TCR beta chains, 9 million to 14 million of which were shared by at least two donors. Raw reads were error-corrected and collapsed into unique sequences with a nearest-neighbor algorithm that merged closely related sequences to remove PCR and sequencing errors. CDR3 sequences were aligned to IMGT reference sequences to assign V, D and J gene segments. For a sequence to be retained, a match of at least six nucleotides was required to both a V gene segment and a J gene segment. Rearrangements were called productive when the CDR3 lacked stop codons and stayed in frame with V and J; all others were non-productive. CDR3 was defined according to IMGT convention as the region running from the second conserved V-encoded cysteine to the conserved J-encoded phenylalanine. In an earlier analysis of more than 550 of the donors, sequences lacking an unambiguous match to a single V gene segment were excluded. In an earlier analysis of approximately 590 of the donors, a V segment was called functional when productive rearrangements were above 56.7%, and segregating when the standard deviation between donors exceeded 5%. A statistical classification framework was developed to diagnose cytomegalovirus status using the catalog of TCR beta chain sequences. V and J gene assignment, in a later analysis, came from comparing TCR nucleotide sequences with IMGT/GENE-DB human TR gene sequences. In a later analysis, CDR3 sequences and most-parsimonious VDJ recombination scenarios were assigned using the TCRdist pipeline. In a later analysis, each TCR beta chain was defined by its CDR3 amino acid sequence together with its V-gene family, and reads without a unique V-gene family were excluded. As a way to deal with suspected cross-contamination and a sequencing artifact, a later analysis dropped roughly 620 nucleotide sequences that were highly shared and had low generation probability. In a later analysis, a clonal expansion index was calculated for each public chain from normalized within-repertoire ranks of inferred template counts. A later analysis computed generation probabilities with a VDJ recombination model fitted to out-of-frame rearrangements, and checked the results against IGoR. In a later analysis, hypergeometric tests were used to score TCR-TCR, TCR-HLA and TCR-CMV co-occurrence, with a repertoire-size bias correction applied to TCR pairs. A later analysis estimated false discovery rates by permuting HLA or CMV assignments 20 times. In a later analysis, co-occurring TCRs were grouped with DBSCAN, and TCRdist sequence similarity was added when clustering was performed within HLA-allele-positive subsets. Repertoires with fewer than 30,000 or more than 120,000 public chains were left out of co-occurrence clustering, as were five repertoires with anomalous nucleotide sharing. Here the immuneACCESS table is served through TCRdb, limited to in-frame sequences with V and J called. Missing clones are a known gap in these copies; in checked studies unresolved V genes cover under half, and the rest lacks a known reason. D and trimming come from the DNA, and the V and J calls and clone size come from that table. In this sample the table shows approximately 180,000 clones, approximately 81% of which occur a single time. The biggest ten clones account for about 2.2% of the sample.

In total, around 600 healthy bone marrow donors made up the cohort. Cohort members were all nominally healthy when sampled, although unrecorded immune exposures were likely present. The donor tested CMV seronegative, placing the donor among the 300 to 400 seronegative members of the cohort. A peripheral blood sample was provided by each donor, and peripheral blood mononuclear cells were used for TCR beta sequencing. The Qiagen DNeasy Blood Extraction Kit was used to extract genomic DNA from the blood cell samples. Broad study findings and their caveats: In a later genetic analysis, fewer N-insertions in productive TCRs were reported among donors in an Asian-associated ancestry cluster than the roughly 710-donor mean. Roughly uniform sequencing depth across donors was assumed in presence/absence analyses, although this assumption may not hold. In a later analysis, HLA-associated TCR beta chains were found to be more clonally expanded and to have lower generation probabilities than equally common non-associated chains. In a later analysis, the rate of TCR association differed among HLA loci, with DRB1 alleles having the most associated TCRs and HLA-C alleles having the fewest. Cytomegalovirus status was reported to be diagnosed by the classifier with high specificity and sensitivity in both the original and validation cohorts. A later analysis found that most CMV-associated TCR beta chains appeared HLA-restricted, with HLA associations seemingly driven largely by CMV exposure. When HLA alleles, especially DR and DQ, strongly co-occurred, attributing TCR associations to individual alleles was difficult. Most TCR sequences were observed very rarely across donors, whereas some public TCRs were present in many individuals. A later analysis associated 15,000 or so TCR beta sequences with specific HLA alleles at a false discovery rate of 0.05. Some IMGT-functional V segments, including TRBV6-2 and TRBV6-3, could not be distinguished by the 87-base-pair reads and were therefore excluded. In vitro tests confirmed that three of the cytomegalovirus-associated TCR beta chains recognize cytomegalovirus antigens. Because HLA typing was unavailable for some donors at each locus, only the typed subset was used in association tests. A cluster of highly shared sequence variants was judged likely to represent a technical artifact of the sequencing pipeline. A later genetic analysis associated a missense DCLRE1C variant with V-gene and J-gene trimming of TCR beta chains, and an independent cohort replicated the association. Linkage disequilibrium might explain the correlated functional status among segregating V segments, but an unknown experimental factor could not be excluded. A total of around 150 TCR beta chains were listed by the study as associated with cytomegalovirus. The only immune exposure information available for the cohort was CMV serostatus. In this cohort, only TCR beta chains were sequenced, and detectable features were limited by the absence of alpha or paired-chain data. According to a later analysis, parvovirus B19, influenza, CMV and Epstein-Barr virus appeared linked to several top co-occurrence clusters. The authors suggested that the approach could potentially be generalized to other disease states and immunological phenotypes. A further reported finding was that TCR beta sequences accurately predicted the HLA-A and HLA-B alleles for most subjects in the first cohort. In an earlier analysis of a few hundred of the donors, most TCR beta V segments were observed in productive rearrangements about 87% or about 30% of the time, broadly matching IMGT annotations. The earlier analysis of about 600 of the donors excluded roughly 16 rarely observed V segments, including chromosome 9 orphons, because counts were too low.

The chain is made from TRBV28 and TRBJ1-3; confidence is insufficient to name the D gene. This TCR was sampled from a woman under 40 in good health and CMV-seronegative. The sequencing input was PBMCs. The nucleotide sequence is TGTGCCAGCAGTTTCTCGTACGAGTGGTCTGGAAACACCATATATTTT. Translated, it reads CASSFSYEWSGNTIYF. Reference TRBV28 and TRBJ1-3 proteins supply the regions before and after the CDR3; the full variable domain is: DVKVTQSSRYLVKRTGEKVFLECVQDMDHENMFWYRQDPGLGLRLIYFSYDVKMKEKGDIPEGYSVSREKKERFSLILESASTNQTSMYLCASSFSYEWSGNTIYFGEGSWLTVV.